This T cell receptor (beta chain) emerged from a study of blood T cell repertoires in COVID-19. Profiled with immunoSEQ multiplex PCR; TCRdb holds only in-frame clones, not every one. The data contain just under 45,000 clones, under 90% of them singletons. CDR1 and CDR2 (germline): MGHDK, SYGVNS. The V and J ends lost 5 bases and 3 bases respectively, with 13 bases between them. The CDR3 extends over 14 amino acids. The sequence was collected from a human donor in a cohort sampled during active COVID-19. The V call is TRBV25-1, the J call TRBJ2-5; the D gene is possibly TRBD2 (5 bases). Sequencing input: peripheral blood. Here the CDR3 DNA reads TGTGCCAGCAGTAAGCGGCCGGGCGAAGAGACCCAGTACTTC. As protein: CASSKRPGEETQYF. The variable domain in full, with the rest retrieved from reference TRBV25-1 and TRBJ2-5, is EADIYQTPRYLVIGTGKKITLECSQTMGHDKMYWYQQDPGMELHLIHYSYGVNSTEKGDLSSESTVSRIRTEHFPLTLESARPSHTSQYLCASSKRPGEETQYFGPGTRLLVL.